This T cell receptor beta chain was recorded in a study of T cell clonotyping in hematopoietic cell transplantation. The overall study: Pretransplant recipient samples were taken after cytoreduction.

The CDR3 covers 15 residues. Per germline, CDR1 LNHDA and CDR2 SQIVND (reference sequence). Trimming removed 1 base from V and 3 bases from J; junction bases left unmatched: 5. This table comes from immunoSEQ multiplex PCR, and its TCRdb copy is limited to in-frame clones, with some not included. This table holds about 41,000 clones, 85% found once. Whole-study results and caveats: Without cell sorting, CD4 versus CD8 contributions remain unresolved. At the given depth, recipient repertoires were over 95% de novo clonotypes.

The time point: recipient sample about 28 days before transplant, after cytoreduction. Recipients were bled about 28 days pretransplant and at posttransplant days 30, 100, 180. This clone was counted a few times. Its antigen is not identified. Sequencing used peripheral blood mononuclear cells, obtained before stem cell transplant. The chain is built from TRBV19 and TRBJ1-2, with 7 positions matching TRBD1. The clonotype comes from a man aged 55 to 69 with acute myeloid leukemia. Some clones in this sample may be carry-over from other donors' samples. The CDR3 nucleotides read TGTGCCAGTAGTATAGGAGGGGGCGCCGACTATGGCTACACCTTC. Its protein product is CASSIGGGADYGYTF.